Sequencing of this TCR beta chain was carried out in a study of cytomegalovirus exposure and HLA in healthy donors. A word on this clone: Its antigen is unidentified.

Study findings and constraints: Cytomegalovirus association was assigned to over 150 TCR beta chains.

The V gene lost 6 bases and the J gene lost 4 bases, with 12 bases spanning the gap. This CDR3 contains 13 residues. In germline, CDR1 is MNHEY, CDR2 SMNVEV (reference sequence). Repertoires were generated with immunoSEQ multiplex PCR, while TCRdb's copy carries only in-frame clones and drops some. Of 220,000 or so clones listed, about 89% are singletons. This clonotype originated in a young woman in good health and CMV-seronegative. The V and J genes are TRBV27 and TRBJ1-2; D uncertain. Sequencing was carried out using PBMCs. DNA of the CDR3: TGTGCCAGCAGGGGAGGTGACCTCTATGGCTACACCTTC. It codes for CASRGGDLYGYTF.